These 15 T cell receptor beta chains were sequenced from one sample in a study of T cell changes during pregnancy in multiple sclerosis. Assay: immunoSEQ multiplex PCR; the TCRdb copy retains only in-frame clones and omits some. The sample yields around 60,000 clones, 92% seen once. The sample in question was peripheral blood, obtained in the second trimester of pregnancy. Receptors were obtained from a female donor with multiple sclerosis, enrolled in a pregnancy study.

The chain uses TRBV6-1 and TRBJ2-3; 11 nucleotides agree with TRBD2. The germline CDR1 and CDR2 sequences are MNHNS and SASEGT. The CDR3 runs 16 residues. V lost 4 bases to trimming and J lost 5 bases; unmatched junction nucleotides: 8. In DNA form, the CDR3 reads TGTGCCAGCAGTGGGGAACTAGCGGGAGTACAAGATACGCAGTATTTT. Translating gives CASSGELAGVQDTQYF.

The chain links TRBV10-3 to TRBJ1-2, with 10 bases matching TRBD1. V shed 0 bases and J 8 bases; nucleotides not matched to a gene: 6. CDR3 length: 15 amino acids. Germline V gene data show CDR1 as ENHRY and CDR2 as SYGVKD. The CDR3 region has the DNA TGTGCCATCAGTGAGTCGCCTGGGGACAGGGGCGGCTACACCTTC. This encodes CAISESPGDRGGYTF.

CDR3 in amino acids: CASKQGLETQYF. CDR3 DNA sequence: TGTGCCAGCAAGCAGGGTCTGGAGACCCAGTACTTC. This sequence joins TRBV2 and TRBJ2-5, with D possibly being TRBD1 (5 bases). From germline, CDR1 is SNHLY and CDR2 FYNNEI. Trimming took 7 bases from V and 5 from J, leaving 11 bases between them. The CDR3 runs 12 residues.

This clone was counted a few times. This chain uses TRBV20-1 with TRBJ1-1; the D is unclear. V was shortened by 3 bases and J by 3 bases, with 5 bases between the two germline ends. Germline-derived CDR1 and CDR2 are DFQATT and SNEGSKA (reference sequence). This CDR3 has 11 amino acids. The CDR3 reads CSASLDTEAFF. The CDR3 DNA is TGCAGTGCTAGCCTCGACACTGAAGCTTTCTTT.

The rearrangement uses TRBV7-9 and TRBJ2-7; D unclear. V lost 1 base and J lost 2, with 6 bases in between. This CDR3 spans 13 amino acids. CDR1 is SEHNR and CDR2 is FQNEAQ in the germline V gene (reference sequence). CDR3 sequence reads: CASSLVATYEQYF. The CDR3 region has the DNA TGTGCCAGCAGCTTAGTGGCCACCTACGAGCAGTACTTC.

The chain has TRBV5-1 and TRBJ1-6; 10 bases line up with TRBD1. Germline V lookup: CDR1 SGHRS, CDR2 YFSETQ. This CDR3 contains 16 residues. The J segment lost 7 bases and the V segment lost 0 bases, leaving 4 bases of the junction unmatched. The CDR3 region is CASSLGQGAKNSPLHF. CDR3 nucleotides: TGCGCCAGCAGCTTGGGACAGGGGGCGAAGAATTCACCCCTCCACTTT.

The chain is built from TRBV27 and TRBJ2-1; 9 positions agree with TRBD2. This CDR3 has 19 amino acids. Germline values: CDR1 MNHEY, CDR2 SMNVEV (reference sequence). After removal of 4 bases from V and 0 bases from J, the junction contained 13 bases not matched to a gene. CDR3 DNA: TGTGCCAGCAGTTCCCGGGGACTAGCCACAACGAGCTCCTACAATGAGCAGTTCTTC. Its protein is CASSSRGLATTSSYNEQFF.

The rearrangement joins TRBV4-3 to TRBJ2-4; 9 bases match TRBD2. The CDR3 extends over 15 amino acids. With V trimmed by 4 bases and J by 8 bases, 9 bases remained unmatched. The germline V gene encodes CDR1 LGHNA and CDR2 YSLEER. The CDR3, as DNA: TGCGCCAGCAGCCCCCTAGTAGCGGGAGTAGACATTCAGTACTTC. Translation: CASSPLVAGVDIQYF.

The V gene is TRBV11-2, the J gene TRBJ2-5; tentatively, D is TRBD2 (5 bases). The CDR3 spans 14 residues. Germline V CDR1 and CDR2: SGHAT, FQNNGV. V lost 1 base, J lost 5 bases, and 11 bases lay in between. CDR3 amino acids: CASSLADWRETQYF. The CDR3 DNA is TGTGCCAGCAGCTTAGCGGACTGGCGGGAGACCCAGTACTTC.

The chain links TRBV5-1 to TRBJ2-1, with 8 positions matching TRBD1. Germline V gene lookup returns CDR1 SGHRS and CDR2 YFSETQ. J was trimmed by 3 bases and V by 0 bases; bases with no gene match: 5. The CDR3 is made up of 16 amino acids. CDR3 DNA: TGCGCCAGCAGCTTGGTTGGGACAGGAATCTACAATGAGCAGTTCTTC. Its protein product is CASSLVGTGIYNEQFF.

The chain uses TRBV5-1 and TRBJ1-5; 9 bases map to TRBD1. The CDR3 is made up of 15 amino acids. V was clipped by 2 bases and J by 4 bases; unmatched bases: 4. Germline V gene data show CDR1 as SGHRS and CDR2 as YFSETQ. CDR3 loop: CASSFTGTGNQPQHF. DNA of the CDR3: TGCGCCAGCAGCTTCACCGGGACAGGGAATCAGCCCCAGCATTTT.

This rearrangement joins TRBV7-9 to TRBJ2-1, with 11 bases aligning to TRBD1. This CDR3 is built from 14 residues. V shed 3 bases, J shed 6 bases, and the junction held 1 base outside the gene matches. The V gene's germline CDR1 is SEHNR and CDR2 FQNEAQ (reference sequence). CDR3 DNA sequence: TGTGCCAGCAGCTTGGGGACAGGGGGCAATGAGCAGTTCTTC. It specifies CASSLGTGGNEQFF.

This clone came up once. The CDR3 loop is CASSFGTNQGWETQYF. The CDR3 DNA sequence: TGTGCCAGCAGCTTCGGGACTAACCAAGGTTGGGAGACCCAGTACTTC. The chain has TRBV9 and TRBJ2-5; 7 positions match TRBD2. The CDR3 is made up of 16 amino acids. The germline V gene has CDR1 SGDLS and CDR2 YYNGEE. With 4 bases clipped from V and 5 bases from J, the junction kept 14 bases outside the gene matches.

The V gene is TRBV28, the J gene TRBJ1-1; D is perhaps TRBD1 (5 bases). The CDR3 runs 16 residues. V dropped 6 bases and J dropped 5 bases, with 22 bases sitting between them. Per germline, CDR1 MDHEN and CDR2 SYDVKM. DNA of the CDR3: TGTGCCAGCAGCGCCCTTTGGGGCAGGAAGCCTACTGAAGCTTTCTTT. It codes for CASSALWGRKPTEAFF.

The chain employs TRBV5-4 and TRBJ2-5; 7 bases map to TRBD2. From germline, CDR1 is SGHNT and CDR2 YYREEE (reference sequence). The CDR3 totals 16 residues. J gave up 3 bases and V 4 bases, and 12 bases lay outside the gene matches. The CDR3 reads CASSRTGGSREETQYF. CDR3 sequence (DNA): TGTGCCAGCAGCCGCACCGGCGGGAGTAGGGAAGAGACCCAGTACTTC.